The clone carrying this T cell receptor (beta chain) was detected only once. Its matching antigen is unknown. TCRdb keeps only in-frame clones here, not all; method: immunoSEQ multiplex PCR. The profile shows about 120,000 clones, 70% to 90% of them singletons. CDR1 and CDR2 (germline): MNHEY, SVGAGI. Losses at the gene ends were 7 bases for V and 2 bases for J; bases not matched to a gene: 4. There are 14 residues in the CDR3. The sample comes from a study of T cell responses to AZD1222 COVID-19 vaccine. Study-level findings and limits: Regions left unmutated in variants are reportedly the target of nearly half of spike-specific TCRs. The sample set comprised mostly white British donors with more females, and clonal diversity was possibly underestimated. After two AZD1222 doses, spike-specific TCR breadth and depth rose versus day 0. The span of vaccine-associated CD4 TCRs extended across spike, with dominance at 160-218 and 743-854.

The chain employs TRBV6-5 and TRBJ1-4; TRBD1 aligns across 7 bases. The clonotype comes from an adult who received the AZD1222 COVID-19 vaccine. Sequenced here: peripheral blood, sampled 28 days after the second AZD1222 dose. The CDR3 bases are TGTGCCAGCAACAGCAGGGGGACTAATGAAAAACTGTTTTTT. Residues: CASNSRGTNEKLFF.